A selection of T cell receptor beta chains follows, all from one sample in a study of CD8 T cell repertoires and HIV-1 epitope variants. Clones were read by immunoSEQ multiplex PCR, and TCRdb kept only the in-frame ones, dropping some. The sample carries several thousand clones, 60% to 65% recorded once. No antigen has been assigned to these receptors. The sequencing input was cultured CD8+ T cells derived from PBMCs. The source of these receptors is a male donor with HIV. CDR3s include the opening cysteine and the closing phenylalanine or tryptophan. Each record gives: J gene, clone size, D gene, V gene, CDR3 protein, CDR3 DNA. The D gene is left open where the match is weak. Clone sizes are given selectively: once, few, many, or a class where the clone is expanded.

TRBJ1-1 - TRBD1 TRBV7-9 CASSYLRGLNTEAFF TGTGCCAGCAGCTATTTAAGGGGGCTGAACACTGAAGCTTTCTTT
TRBJ1-1 medium-sized TRBD1 TRBV15 CATSRSRGTDEAFF TGTGCCACCAGCAGGTCCCGTGGGACAGATGAAGCTTTCTTT
TRBJ2-1 - - TRBV7-3 CASSLTQGFDEQFF TGTGCCAGCAGCTTAACACAGGGTTTCGATGAGCAGTTCTTC
TRBJ1-1 large - TRBV4-3 CASSQDVGQGNTEAFF TGCGCCAGCAGCCAAGATGTTGGGCAGGGGAACACTGAAGCTTTCTTT
TRBJ2-1 - TRBD2 TRBV11-2 CASRSSLSATTSGSNEQFF TGTGCCAGCAGATCTAGCCTTAGTGCCACGACTAGCGGAAGCAATGAGCAGTTCTTC
TRBJ2-3 - - TRBV7-9 CASSLGPDGTDTQYF TGTGCCAGCAGCTTAGGGCCAGATGGCACAGATACGCAGTATTTT
TRBJ2-1 few TRBD2 TRBV29-1 CSVAAGELTYNEQFF TGCAGCGTTGCAGCGGGAGAACTCACTTACAATGAGCAGTTCTTC
TRBJ2-1 - TRBD2 TRBV4-2 CASSQDSSGGLTYNEQFF TGTGCCAGCAGCCAAGATTCTAGCGGGGGCCTTACCTACAATGAGCAGTTCTTC
TRBJ1-1 - - TRBV27 CASSLPGGVGAFF TGTGCCAGCAGTTTACCCGGCGGGGTCGGAGCTTTCTTT
TRBJ2-7 - TRBD2 TRBV7-6 CASSSSGGGGEQYF TGTGCCAGCAGCTCCAGCGGGGGAGGCGGCGAGCAGTACTTC
TRBJ1-1 - - TRBV7-6 CASIEYSGTEAFF TGTGCCAGCATTGAGTATTCGGGCACTGAAGCTTTCTTT
TRBJ2-5 - - TRBV19 CASSIASGTQETQYF TGTGCCAGTAGTATCGCCTCAGGGACTCAAGAGACCCAGTACTTC
TRBJ1-1 - - TRBV27 CASSLVALPISYRMNTEAFF TGTGCCAGCAGTTTAGTGGCCCTACCCATCTCCTACCGGATGAACACTGAAGCTTTCTTT
TRBJ2-3 - TRBD2 TRBV6-1 CASSERAGGDTQYF TGTGCCAGCAGTGAAAGAGCGGGAGGAGATACGCAGTATTTT
TRBJ1-2 - - TRBV19 CASSMGTAGFLYGYTF TGTGCCAGTAGTATGGGGACCGCCGGATTCCTCTATGGCTACACCTTC
TRBJ2-7 - - TRBV29-1 CSGRTVDSYEQYF TGCAGCGGTAGGACAGTGGATTCCTACGAGCAGTACTTC
TRBJ2-7 - - TRBV28 CASSLPGTLSYEQYF TGTGCCAGCAGCCTTCCCGGGACACTATCCTACGAGCAGTACTTC
TRBJ2-7 few TRBD2 TRBV4-2 CASSQAGGQQYF TGTGCCAGCAGCCAAGCGGGGGGACAGCAGTACTTC
TRBJ2-1 - TRBD2 TRBV9 CASSVAEARGGNREQFF TGTGCCAGCAGCGTAGCTGAGGCGCGGGGGGGGAATCGGGAGCAGTTCTTC
TRBJ2-1 medium-sized - TRBV5-6 CASSSRPNEQFF TGTGCCAGCAGCTCCAGACCGAATGAGCAGTTCTTC
TRBJ2-1 - TRBD2 TRBV2 CAGSGRSYNEQFF TGTGCCGGAAGCGGGAGGTCCTACAATGAGCAGTTCTTC
TRBJ2-1 - - TRBV7-8 CASSRWDTPNEQFF TGTGCCAGCAGCCGGTGGGACACCCCCAATGAGCAGTTCTTC
TRBJ2-2 - - TRBV6-4 CASSQDSATGELFF TGTGCCAGCAGTCAGGACAGTGCCACCGGGGAGCTGTTTTTT
TRBJ1-2 - - TRBV7-2 CASSQLDLWGYTF TGTGCCAGCAGCCAGTTGGATCTATGGGGCTACACCTTC
TRBJ2-3 - TRBD2 TRBV11-2 CASSLGAGVVADTQYF TGTGCCAGCAGCTTAGGAGCGGGAGTGGTGGCAGATACGCAGTATTTT
TRBJ1-1 - - TRBV27 CASWSQDGLSNTEAFF TGTGCCAGTTGGAGCCAGGACGGCCTATCTAACACTGAAGCTTTCTTT
TRBJ2-7 - - TRBV28 CASTYSYEQYF TGTGCCAGCACCTATTCCTACGAGCAGTACTTC
TRBJ2-3 once - TRBV27 CASSLWSTDTQYF TGTGCCAGCAGTTTATGGAGCACAGATACGCAGTATTTT
TRBJ2-5 - - TRBV6-1 CASSDPQRYQETQYF TGTGCCAGCAGTGACCCCCAGCGGTACCAAGAGACCCAGTACTTC
TRBJ1-2 - - TRBV6-1 CASSEAWGFGGYTF TGTGCCAGCAGTGAAGCTTGGGGGTTTGGTGGCTACACCTTC
TRBJ1-1 - - TRBV14 CASSQDTGARTEAFF TGTGCCAGCAGCCAAGATACGGGGGCGCGCACTGAAGCTTTCTTT
TRBJ2-7 - - TRBV6-1 CASSEVGGYEQYF TGTGCCAGCAGTGAAGTCGGCGGCTACGAGCAGTACTTC
TRBJ2-3 few TRBD2 TRBV9 CASSGLLAGGPTDTQYF TGTGCCAGCAGCGGATTATTAGCGGGGGGGCCCACAGATACGCAGTATTTT
TRBJ1-2 - - TRBV7-3 CASSLAGAYGYTF TGTGCCAGCAGCTTGGCAGGCGCTTATGGCTACACCTTC
TRBJ2-2 - - TRBV30 CAWNKGGTGELFF TGTGCCTGGAATAAGGGGGGCACCGGGGAGCTGTTTTTT
TRBJ1-1 - TRBD1 TRBV5-1 CASSWAGQGRVGSATEAFF TGCGCCAGCAGCTGGGCGGGACAGGGGAGGGTTGGTTCGGCCACTGAAGCTTTCTTT
TRBJ1-1 few - TRBV9 CASSPSGQGLTEAFF TGTGCCAGCAGCCCCTCGGGGCAGGGGTTGACTGAAGCTTTCTTT
TRBJ1-5 - - TRBV4-2 CASSPSLTTVHSNQPQHF TGTGCCAGCAGCCCATCACTCACTACGGTTCATAGCAATCAGCCCCAGCATTTT
TRBJ2-3 once - TRBV5-1 CASSLVGTPQDTQYF TGCGCCAGCAGCTTGGTCGGGACTCCACAAGATACGCAGTATTTT
TRBJ1-1 - - TRBV27 CASSLGGAEAFF TGTGCCAGCAGTTTAGGGGGGGCTGAAGCTTTCTTT
TRBJ2-1 - - TRBV7-2 CASSLSPPGAYGNEQFF TGTGCCAGCAGCTTATCTCCCCCAGGGGCGTACGGCAATGAGCAGTTCTTC
TRBJ2-5 - - TRBV27 CASSLVTEETQYF TGTGCCAGCAGTTTAGTGACAGAAGAGACCCAGTACTTC
TRBJ1-1 - - TRBV7-9 CASSWVGGNTEAFF TGTGCCAGCAGCTGGGTGGGGGGGAACACTGAAGCTTTCTTT
TRBJ2-3 - TRBD1 TRBV5-6 CASSFWQGDDTQYF TGTGCCAGCAGCTTTTGGCAGGGGGATGATACGCAGTATTTT
TRBJ2-1 few TRBD1 TRBV11-2 CASSLGTGVSYNEQFF TGTGCCAGCAGCTTAGGGACAGGGGTCTCCTACAATGAGCAGTTCTTC
TRBJ1-5 - - TRBV7-8 CASSLRRVSNQPQHF TGTGCCAGCAGCTTACGCCGGGTCAGCAATCAGCCCCAGCATTTT
TRBJ2-5 - - TRBV4-1 CASSQVFRFQETQYF TGCGCCAGCAGCCAAGTTTTCAGATTCCAAGAGACCCAGTACTTC
TRBJ1-6 few - TRBV13 CASSFSTPGPLHF TGTGCCAGCAGCTTTAGTACCCCAGGACCACTCCACTTT
TRBJ1-4 - TRBD1 TRBV5-6 CASSSGTGVGEKLFF TGTGCCAGCAGCTCCGGGACAGGGGTGGGTGAAAAACTGTTTTTT
TRBJ1-1 - - TRBV28 CASGAPPFF TGTGCCAGCGGGGCTCCTCCTTTCTTT
TRBJ2-5 - - TRBV6-5 CASSYQGAKETQYF TGTGCCAGCAGTTACCAGGGAGCTAAAGAGACCCAGTACTTC
TRBJ1-6 - - TRBV27 CASSSWGGSPLHF TGTGCCAGCAGTTCCTGGGGGGGTTCACCCCTCCACTTT
TRBJ2-1 few TRBD1 TRBV11-2 CASSLGQYNEQFF TGTGCCAGCAGCTTGGGACAGTACAATGAGCAGTTCTTC
TRBJ2-7 - TRBD1 TRBV7-2 CASSASDRGSYEQYF TGTGCCAGCAGCGCTAGCGACAGGGGATCCTACGAGCAGTACTTC
TRBJ1-1 hyperexpanded TRBD1 TRBV28 CASSSPGTGVISTEAFF TGTGCCAGCAGTTCCCCCGGGACAGGGGTGATTTCCACTGAAGCTTTCTTT
TRBJ1-1 - - TRBV5-1 CASSGNPSTEAFF TGCGCCAGCAGCGGCAATCCTAGCACTGAAGCTTTCTTT
TRBJ1-2 - TRBD1 TRBV5-6 CASSLTGTGEGYTF TGTGCCAGCAGCTTGACCGGGACAGGGGAGGGCTACACCTTC
TRBJ2-3 - - TRBV10-1 CASSEKGADTQYF TGCGCCAGCAGTGAGAAGGGGGCAGATACGCAGTATTTT
TRBJ1-1 - - TRBV19 CASQGWVFTEAFF TGTGCCAGCCAGGGATGGGTATTCACTGAAGCTTTCTTT
TRBJ2-7 - TRBD1 TRBV28 CASNDRVIDEQYF TGTGCCAGTAATGACAGGGTAATAGACGAGCAGTACTTC